This T cell receptor (beta chain) was found in a study of cytomegalovirus exposure and HLA in healthy donors. The study ran its PCR with 60 Vbeta and 13 Jbeta primers. Assay used: immunoSEQ multiplex PCR; TCRdb lists only in-frame clones, some missing. The table lists 150,000 to 200,000 clones, 70% to 85% of them singletons. V was clipped by 3 bases and J by 5 bases; unmatched bases: 8. Germline V gene data show CDR1 as SGHKS and CDR2 as YYEKEE (reference sequence). The CDR3 contains 15 residues. The sequencing sample was made of PBMCs. The rearrangement links TRBV5-5 to TRBJ2-7, with 10 bases lining up with TRBD2. The receptor's source is a woman aged 30 to 39 in good health and CMV-seronegative. CDR3 in DNA: TGTGCCAGCAGCTCCGGGTGGCTAGCGGGAGACGAGCAGTACTTC. This sequence encodes CASSSGWLAGDEQYF.